Below, one TCR beta chain is given with its context. Its antigen is not identified. This specimen comes from a study of Ad26.COV2.S vaccination and SARS-CoV-2 variants. General observations from the study: Marked by substantial breadth, spike-specific CD8+ and CD4+ T cell responses were reportedly seen after vaccination.

Some clones are missing from TCRdb's copy, which holds only in-frame ones; the method was immunoSEQ multiplex PCR. The sample has about half a million clones, 80% to 90% seen once. There are 16 residues in the CDR3. V lost 3 bases, J lost 4 bases, and 7 bases stayed unmatched. Germline V CDR1 and CDR2: KGHSH, LQKENI. The treatment is: some 20 received Ad26.COV2.S at low or high dose, single or two shots; roughly five received placebo; per-sample allocation not given. Day 63 after the first injection of vaccine or placebo was the sampling time. Built on an Ad26 vector, the vaccine expressed Wuhan-strain SARS-CoV-2 spike.

The sequence was collected from a person aged 18-60 years who received the Ad26.COV2.S COVID-19 vaccine or a placebo. The chain employs TRBV18 and TRBJ2-1, with 9 bases that match TRBD1. Sequencing used peripheral blood, obtained in a trial of Ad26.COV2.S vaccine versus placebo. CDR3 coding DNA: TGTGCCAGCTCACCGCTTGGACAGGGGATGTACAATGAGCAGTTCTTC. It codes for CASSPLGQGMYNEQFF.